This T cell receptor (beta chain) appears in the sequencing data of a study of OX40 agonist ivuxolimab in advanced cancers. Across the study: An agonistic human IgG2 monoclonal antibody against OX40 (CD134) was given.

Autoimmune disease history or systemic immunosuppression disqualified patients. Points on this clone: Its antigen is unidentified.

Assay used: immunoSEQ multiplex PCR; TCRdb lists only in-frame clones, some missing. The sample carries approximately 61,000 clones, about 91% recorded once. Trimming shortened V by 3 bases and J by 1 base, and 9 bases separated the two germline ends. CDR1 and CDR2 from the germline V gene are GTSNPN and SVGIG (reference sequence). This CDR3 is 13 amino acids long. Study findings and constraints: The work left the antigen specificity of expanded peripheral T cells undetermined.

This chain connects TRBV30 to TRBJ1-1, with no clear D. The sequence derives from an adult with an advanced solid tumor such as melanoma, head and neck, liver or kidney cancer. Source: CD4+ or CD8+ T cells sorted from blood, taken in a trial of the OX40 agonist ivuxolimab. In nucleotides, the CDR3 is TGTGCCTGGAGCGCACGTAGGAACACTGAAGCTTTCTTT. Translation gives CAWSARRNTEAFF.